Shown below are 32 T cell receptor beta chains from a single sample sequenced in a study of blood T cell repertoires in COVID-19. Method: immunoSEQ multiplex PCR; TCRdb's copy keeps in-frame clones and lacks some. The repertoire holds 75,000 or so clones, with 84% as singletons. Sequencing was performed on peripheral blood. The receptor source for this set is a man aged 45-65 years with acute or convalescent COVID-19.

V usage is TRBV4-3 and J usage is TRBJ1-2; 9 bases are shared with TRBD1. V shed 1 base and J 2 bases; nucleotides not matched to a gene: 5. The CDR3 is 16 amino acids. Per the germline V gene, CDR1 is LGHNA and CDR2 is YSLEER. The CDR3 bases are TGCGCCAGCAGCCAAGGGGGGACAGGGCTGAACTATGGCTACACCTTC. Protein: CASSQGGTGLNYGYTF.

The chain links TRBV7-8 to TRBJ1-4, with D hard to call. Trimming stripped 3 bases from V and 7 bases from J, with 12 bases between. The CDR3 loop spans 14 amino acids. Germline CDR1 and CDR2: SGHVS and FQNEAQ. CDR3 residues: CASSFERVGEKLFF. Here the CDR3 DNA reads TGTGCCAGCAGCTTCGAGAGGGTGGGTGAAAAACTGTTTTTT. Filled out from reference TRBV7-8 and TRBJ1-4, the complete variable domain reads GAGVSQSPRYKVAKRGQDVALRCDPISGHVSLFWYQQALGQGPEFLTYFQNEAQLDKSGLPSDRFFAERPEGSVSTLKIQRTQQEDSAVYLCASSFERVGEKLFFGSGTQLSVL.

The sample holds a few counts of this clone. This chain connects TRBV6-2 or TRBV6-3 to TRBJ1-5; perhaps TRBD1 as D (5 bases). This CDR3 contains 15 residues. Between the trimmed V and J ends, which lost 6 bases and 5 bases, there was a span of 17 bases. Germline CDR1 MNHEY, CDR2 SVGEGT. The CDR3 DNA follows: TGTGCCAGCAGCCAGGCGTGGGGCAAGCATCAGCCCCAGCATTTT. Residues: CASSQAWGKHQPQHF.

This chain links TRBV6-5 with TRBJ2-1, with a weak D call TRBD2 (6 bases). The CDR3 runs 14 residues. Trimming shortened V by 2 bases and J by 5 bases, and 10 bases separated the two germline ends. Per germline, CDR1 MNHEY and CDR2 SVGAGI. The CDR3 DNA is TGTGCCAGCAGTTACCTTCGCGGGAACAATGAGCAGTTCTTC. It encodes CASSYLRGNNEQFF.

The chain carries TRBV10-2 and TRBJ2-7, with D tentatively TRBD2 (6 bases). Germline assignment: CDR1 WSHSY and CDR2 SAAADI. The CDR3 totals 13 residues. V dropped 6 bases and J dropped 5 bases, with 14 bases sitting between them. As DNA, the CDR3 is TGCGCCAGCAGGCTAGCAGCGGGCGACGAGCAGTACTTC. This sequence encodes CASRLAAGDEQYF.

The chain carries TRBV19 and TRBJ1-6; D uncertain. The CDR3 is made up of 16 amino acids. Germline loops: CDR1 LNHDA, CDR2 SQIVND (reference sequence). The V gene lost 4 bases and the J gene lost 4 bases, with 14 bases spanning the gap. The CDR3 sequence is CASSTTTRGYNSPLHF. In DNA form, the CDR3 reads TGTGCCAGTAGTACAACGACACGGGGATATAATTCACCCCTCCACTTT.

The DNA for the CDR3 is TGTGCCAGCAGTTTGGCGGGTTCGCAGTATTTT. This gives the protein CASSLAGSQYF. The chain carries TRBV12-3 or TRBV12-4 and TRBJ2-3; weak D call: TRBD2 (5 bases). The CDR3 is 11 amino acids. V lost 3 bases and J 10 bases, leaving 8 bases between the germline ends.

The chain employs TRBV24-1 and TRBJ1-6; no firm D call. CDR1 and CDR2 (germline): KGHDR, SFDVKD. Trimming stripped 6 bases from V and 9 bases from J, with 5 bases between. CDR3 length equals 11 residues. The CDR3 loop reads CATSFISPLHF. The CDR3 DNA is TGTGCCACCAGTTTTATTTCACCCCTCCACTTT.

The V call is TRBV7-2, the J call TRBJ1-1; a weak D match, TRBD1 (5 bases). CDR1 is SGHTA, CDR2 FQGNSA, per germline. Trimming stripped 4 bases from V and 3 bases from J, with 9 bases between. The CDR3 contains 13 residues. The CDR3 nucleotides are TGTGCCAGCAGCTCGGACAAACACACTGAAGCTTTCTTT. Protein product: CASSSDKHTEAFF.

V gene TRBV4-3 combines with J gene TRBJ1-2, with D hard to call. This CDR3 has 13 amino acids. Per the germline V gene, CDR1 is LGHNA and CDR2 is YSLEER. Trimming cost V 0 bases and J 4 bases, with 6 bases left between them. CDR3 region: CASSQEYSYGYTF. CDR3 coding DNA: TGCGCCAGCAGCCAAGAGTACAGCTATGGCTACACCTTC.

The rearrangement links TRBV6-5 to TRBJ2-7, with TRBD1 matching over 7 bases. The CDR3 is 13 amino acids. Trimming cost V 8 bases and J 9 bases; bases outside gene matches: 13. Germline values: CDR1 MNHEY, CDR2 SVGAGI. This CDR3 is CASRSRTGSAQYF. In DNA, the CDR3 is TGTGCCAGCCGTTCCCGGACAGGTTCCGCGCAGTACTTC.

This clone was found once. The chain recombines TRBV6-4 with TRBJ1-1, with a weak D call TRBD1 (5 bases). CDR3 length: 14 amino acids. Germline assignment: CDR1 MRHNA and CDR2 SNTAGT. With 6 bases removed from V and 1 base from J, the gap between germline ends came to 12 bases. DNA of the CDR3: TGTGCCAGCAGAGCACAGGATGCGAACACTGAAGCTTTCTTT. Its translation is CASRAQDANTEAFF.

V gene TRBV6-2 or TRBV6-3 combines with J gene TRBJ2-7, with 14 bases lining up with TRBD2. V dropped 5 bases and J dropped 3; count of bases not matched to a gene: 6. Germline CDR1 reads MNHEY; CDR2 reads SVGEGT. The CDR3 runs 16 residues. Here the CDR3 reads CASSRAGTSGSYEQYF. In DNA form, the CDR3 reads TGTGCCAGCAGTAGAGCCGGGACTAGCGGGAGCTACGAGCAGTACTTC.

This chain connects TRBV18 to TRBJ2-7; 11 positions agree with TRBD2. CDR3 size: 17 residues. V was clipped by 6 bases and J by 6 bases; unmatched bases: 16. The germline V gene has CDR1 KGHSH and CDR2 LQKENI. The CDR3 bases are TGTGCCAGCTCCCCCGAGCCATCCCTAGCGGGAGGTCCCGAGCAGTACTTC. It translates to CASSPEPSLAGGPEQYF. Combining the CDR3 with reference TRBV18 and TRBJ2-7 gives the whole variable domain NAGVMQNPRHLVRRRGQEARLRCSPMKGHSHVYWYRQLPEEGLKFMVYLQKENIIDESGMPKERFSAEFPKEGPSILRIQQVVRGDSAAYFCASSPEPSLAGGPEQYFGPGTRLTVT.

There are a few counts of this clone. CDR3 coding DNA: TGTGCCAGCAGACCCGGACAGGGACGGCGACGTAATCAGCCCCAGCATTTT. It specifies CASRPGQGRRRNQPQHF. The V gene is TRBV25-1, the J gene TRBJ1-5, with TRBD1 identical over 8 bases. J gave up 4 bases and V 6 bases, and 14 bases lay outside the gene matches. This CDR3 spans 17 amino acids. CDR1 is MGHDK and CDR2 is SYGVNS in the germline V gene.

In its sample, this clone was seen once. The V and J genes are TRBV11-2 and TRBJ1-6, with 7 bases lining up with TRBD1. The CDR3 runs to 15 residues. Trimming took 0 bases from V and 10 from J; bases not matched to a gene: 6. Looked up from germline, CDR1 is SGHAT and CDR2 is FQNNGV. The CDR3 DNA follows: TGTGCCAGCAGCTTAGAAGGGGGCGGAGGGTCACCCCTCCACTTT. This gives the protein CASSLEGGGGSPLHF.

The chain employs TRBV7-2 and TRBJ2-5, with 9 bases aligning to TRBD2. From germline, CDR1 is SGHTA and CDR2 FQGNSA. V lost 1 base to trimming and J lost 6 bases; unmatched junction nucleotides: 6. The CDR3 contains 15 residues. The CDR3, as DNA: TGTGCCAGCAGCTTAGACGGGACTAGCAGGCAGACCCAGTACTTC. Its protein is CASSLDGTSRQTQYF.

The CDR3 region has the DNA TGTGCCAGCAGTTACTTACAGGGTAACACTGAAGCTTTCTTT. This gives the protein CASSYLQGNTEAFF. The chain couples TRBV6-2 or TRBV6-3 to TRBJ1-1; D is perhaps TRBD1 (6 bases). The germline CDR1 and CDR2 sequences are MNHEY and SVGEGT. This CDR3 is built from 14 residues. V was trimmed by 1 base and J by 2 bases, leaving 8 bases between them.

The CDR3 sequence is CASRGLGAYGYTF. CDR3 DNA sequence: TGTGCCAGTAGGGGCTTGGGGGCCTATGGCTACACCTTC. J is TRBJ1-2 and V is TRBV19; maybe TRBD1 (6 bases). V was shortened by 6 bases and J by 4 bases, with 12 bases between the two germline ends. Germline V gives CDR1 LNHDA, CDR2 SQIVND (reference sequence). This CDR3 has 13 amino acids.

This clone was seen more than once but under ten times. The rearrangement uses TRBV7-2 and TRBJ2-2; D not certain. CDR3 length equals 14 residues. The V end was cut by 3 bases, the J end by 4 bases, with 9 bases between. Germline loops: CDR1 SGHTA, CDR2 FQGNSA. CDR3: CASSFSGSTGELFF. CDR3 nucleotide sequence: TGTGCCAGCAGCTTTTCCGGTTCCACCGGGGAGCTGTTTTTT.

The V and J genes are TRBV6-5 and TRBJ1-1; 7 positions match TRBD1. Trimming cost V 2 bases and J 2 bases; bases outside gene matches: 5. CDR3 length equals 15 residues. The germline V gene encodes CDR1 MNHEY and CDR2 SVGAGI. This CDR3 reads CASSYMQGENTEAFF. The CDR3 nucleotides are TGTGCCAGCAGTTACATGCAGGGGGAAAACACTGAAGCTTTCTTT.

CDR3 sequence reads: CASSMGGAGELFF. Written as DNA, the CDR3 is TGTGCCAGTAGTATGGGAGGGGCCGGGGAGCTGTTTTTT. The chain carries TRBV19 and TRBJ2-2, with 7 bases identical to TRBD2. With 3 bases clipped from V and 6 bases from J, the junction kept 1 base outside the gene matches. This CDR3 spans 13 amino acids. Germline assignment: CDR1 LNHDA and CDR2 SQIVND (reference sequence).

This clone was seen a handful of times. The sample has other DNA sequences that encode this CDR3 too. The CDR3 region has the DNA TGTGCCTGGAGCGGGGGGGACTGGGGCTACACCTTC. This sequence encodes CAWSGGDWGYTF. This chain links TRBV30 with TRBJ1-2; tentative D call: TRBD1 (5 bases). CDR1 is GTSNPN and CDR2 is SVGIG in the germline V gene (reference sequence). Trimming pared 3 bases from V and 8 bases from J, leaving 13 bases between. The CDR3 consists of 12 residues.

This chain connects TRBV7-8 to TRBJ2-2; 7 nucleotides line up with TRBD1. V gave up 2 bases and J gave up 1 base; unmatched junction bases: 10. The germline CDR1 and CDR2 sequences are SGHVS and FQNEAQ. There are 18 residues in the CDR3. The CDR3 region has the DNA TGTGCCAGCAGCTTATATGGGCCCAGGGGGATGAACACCGGGGAGCTGTTTTTT. This sequence encodes CASSLYGPRGMNTGELFF.

This chain joins TRBV6-5 and TRBJ2-1; unclear D gene. V was trimmed by 8 bases and J by 4 bases, leaving 9 bases between them. The CDR3 is made up of 12 amino acids. Germline values: CDR1 MNHEY, CDR2 SVGAGI. Here the CDR3 DNA reads TGTGCCAGCCATCACGGGTACAATGAGCAGTTCTTC. This gives the protein CASHHGYNEQFF.

This rearrangement joins TRBV6-5 to TRBJ1-6; D remains unclear. Trimming took off 5 bases at V and 8 bases at J, with 10 bases between the two ends. The CDR3 spans 13 residues. Germline-derived CDR1 and CDR2 are MNHEY and SVGAGI. The CDR3 DNA follows: TGTGCCAGCAGTCCCCGGGATGATTCACCCCTCCACTTT. It encodes CASSPRDDSPLHF.

The rearrangement uses TRBV5-8 and TRBJ1-1, with unresolved D. Germline CDR1 reads SGHTS; CDR2 reads YDEGEE. V dropped 2 bases and J dropped 2 bases, with 10 bases sitting between them. This CDR3 has 14 residues. This chain's CDR3 is CASSFSGPNTEAFF. For the CDR3, the DNA is TGTGCCAGCAGCTTCAGCGGCCCTAACACTGAAGCTTTCTTT.

V is TRBV11-2 and J is TRBJ1-1; D is perhaps TRBD1 (6 bases). Germline assignment: CDR1 SGHAT and CDR2 FQNNGV. CDR3 size: 14 residues. Trimming cost V 3 bases and J 1 base, with 9 bases left between them. The CDR3, as DNA: TGTGCCAGCAGCTTTAGGGGGACGAACACTGAAGCTTTCTTT. Amino acids: CASSFRGTNTEAFF.

The chain combines TRBV6-5 with TRBJ1-1, with TRBD1 as a possible D gene (5 bases). V lost 2 bases to trimming and J lost 1 base, with 5 bases between them. The CDR3 length is 13 residues. CDR1 and CDR2 from the germline V gene are MNHEY and SVGAGI. This chain's CDR3 is CASSYTGNTEAFF. The CDR3 bases are TGTGCCAGCAGTTACACAGGGAACACTGAAGCTTTCTTT.

The rearrangement uses TRBV6-2 or TRBV6-3 and TRBJ1-5; tentatively, D is TRBD1 (5 bases). Germline CDR1 reads MNHEY; CDR2 reads SVGEGT. The germline V and J ends were trimmed by 6 bases and 0 bases, with 15 bases remaining between them. The CDR3 spans 16 residues. CDR3: CASSPPREDSNQPQHF. For the CDR3, the DNA is TGTGCCAGCAGCCCCCCCAGGGAGGATAGCAATCAGCCCCAGCATTTT.

Comment on this clone: The same CDR3 arises from other DNA sequences in this sample as well. The chain couples TRBV5-1 to TRBJ1-4; 11 positions agree with TRBD1. Germline values: CDR1 SGHRS, CDR2 YFSETQ. With V trimmed by 3 bases and J by 8 bases, 6 bases remained unmatched. There are 15 residues in the CDR3. The CDR3 loop is CASSSTGTGGEKLFF. CDR3 coding DNA: TGCGCCAGCAGCTCAACCGGGACAGGGGGGGAAAAACTGTTTTTT.

The CDR3 protein is CASSPQAHTYEQYF. The CDR3 DNA follows: TGTGCCAGCAGCCCCCAAGCGCACACCTACGAGCAGTACTTC. This sequence joins TRBV3-1 (or the pseudogene TRBV3-2) and TRBJ2-7; no clear D. The V end was cut by 4 bases, the J end by 2 bases, with 12 bases between. The CDR3 is made up of 14 amino acids. Germline V gives CDR1 LGHDT, CDR2 YNNKEL (reference sequence).